The rows below give T cell receptor beta chains drawn from one sample of a study of graft-versus-host responses after intestinal transplantation. Assay: immunoSEQ multiplex PCR; the TCRdb copy retains only in-frame clones and omits some. Of approximately 100,000 clones listed, roughly 86% are singletons. Material: PBMCs, obtained 255 days after intestinal transplant. These receptors all come from a human patient who received an intestinal transplant, so some T cells may come from the graft donor. Each CDR3 is given with its conserved first and last residue. The D gene is left open where the match is weak. Expanded clones get a size class; other rows say once, few or many, or leave the size out.

d_gene: TRBD1; j_gene: TRBJ1-5; v_gene: TRBV6-1; abundance: NA; CDR3nt: TGTGCCAGCAGACCCAAGACAGGGGGAGGTCAGCCCCAGCATTTT; CDR3aa: CASRPKTGGGQPQHF
d_gene: NA; j_gene: TRBJ2-7; v_gene: TRBV5-4; abundance: NA; CDR3nt: TGTGCCAGCAGCTTGGCAGGTGGGGTCGAGCAGTACTTC; CDR3aa: CASSLAGGVEQYF
d_gene: NA; j_gene: TRBJ1-1; v_gene: TRBV5-1; abundance: NA; CDR3nt: TGCGCCAGCAGCTTGACGGACCTGAACACTGAAGCTTTCTTT; CDR3aa: CASSLTDLNTEAFF
d_gene: NA; j_gene: TRBJ2-3; v_gene: TRBV7-3; abundance: once; CDR3nt: TGTGCCAGCAGCTTAGGCGGTCCTAGCACAGATACGCAGTATTTT; CDR3aa: CASSLGGPSTDTQYF
d_gene: NA; j_gene: TRBJ2-1; v_gene: TRBV18; abundance: once; CDR3nt: TGTGCCAGCTCACCAAGAGGGGGTGGTGAGCAGTTCTTC; CDR3aa: CASSPRGGGEQFF
d_gene: TRBD2; j_gene: TRBJ2-2; v_gene: TRBV4-1; abundance: NA; CDR3nt: TGCGCCAGCAGCCAAGAAGCTAGCGGGGGCACCGGGGAGCTGTTTTTT; CDR3aa: CASSQEASGGTGELFF
d_gene: NA; j_gene: TRBJ1-1; v_gene: TRBV6-5; abundance: NA; CDR3nt: TGTGCCAGCAGTCTCGACGGGAACACTGAAGCTTTCTTT; CDR3aa: CASSLDGNTEAFF
d_gene: NA; j_gene: TRBJ2-7; v_gene: TRBV6-5; abundance: NA; CDR3nt: TGTGCCAGCAGGATTAGCTACGAGCAGTACTTC; CDR3aa: CASRISYEQYF
d_gene: NA; j_gene: TRBJ1-2; v_gene: TRBV13; abundance: NA; CDR3nt: TGTGCCAGCAGCTTAGGGGATGGAGGCTACACCTTC; CDR3aa: CASSLGDGGYTF
d_gene: TRBD2; j_gene: TRBJ2-3; v_gene: TRBV7-9; abundance: NA; CDR3nt: TGTGCCAGCAGCTCCAGTTTACGGCAGGGAGGGAACGGAGATACGCAGTATTTT; CDR3aa: CASSSSLRQGGNGDTQYF
d_gene: NA; j_gene: TRBJ2-7; v_gene: TRBV18; abundance: NA; CDR3nt: TGTGCCAGCTCACCGCACCGGGACTCTTCCTACGAGCAGTACTTC; CDR3aa: CASSPHRDSSYEQYF
d_gene: NA; j_gene: TRBJ2-3; v_gene: TRBV4-1; abundance: NA; CDR3nt: TGCGCCAGCAGCCATGCAGGTTTCCGGACAGATAATACCAACACAGATACGCAGTATTTT; CDR3aa: CASSHAGFRTDNTNTDTQYF
d_gene: TRBD1; j_gene: TRBJ2-5; v_gene: TRBV14; abundance: NA; CDR3nt: TGTGCCAGCAGCCCAGGACAGGTTGGGGAGACCCAGTACTTC; CDR3aa: CASSPGQVGETQYF
d_gene: TRBD2; j_gene: TRBJ2-5; v_gene: TRBV25-1; abundance: NA; CDR3nt: TGTGCCAGCCTGGGACTAACGGGAGTTAATAATAAAGAGACCCAGTACTTC; CDR3aa: CASLGLTGVNNKETQYF
d_gene: NA; j_gene: TRBJ1-2; v_gene: TRBV5-4; abundance: NA; CDR3nt: TGTGCCAGCAGCTTGGATAGGGCCAGAAATGGCTACACCTTC; CDR3aa: CASSLDRARNGYTF
d_gene: NA; j_gene: TRBJ1-1; v_gene: TRBV18; abundance: NA; CDR3nt: TGTGCCAGCTCACAGGACCGGATGAACACTGAAGCTTTCTTT; CDR3aa: CASSQDRMNTEAFF
d_gene: NA; j_gene: TRBJ1-5; v_gene: TRBV19; abundance: NA; CDR3nt: TGTGCCAGTAGTCCCGAGGAGTATAGCAATCAGCCCCAGCATTTT; CDR3aa: CASSPEEYSNQPQHF
d_gene: NA; j_gene: TRBJ1-2; v_gene: TRBV4-1; abundance: NA; CDR3nt: TGCGCCAGCAGCCAAGATGCCGGAATATACTATGGCTACACCTTC; CDR3aa: CASSQDAGIYYGYTF
d_gene: NA; j_gene: TRBJ1-5; v_gene: TRBV19; abundance: NA; CDR3nt: TGTGCCAGTAGTATTGATCGGGCTCCAAGGTATCAGCCCCAGCATTTT; CDR3aa: CASSIDRAPRYQPQHF
d_gene: TRBD2; j_gene: TRBJ2-1; v_gene: TRBV6-1; abundance: NA; CDR3nt: TGTGCCAGCAGTGATATTTTCCGGGAGGAATTCAATGAGCAGTTCTTC; CDR3aa: CASSDIFREEFNEQFF
d_gene: NA; j_gene: TRBJ2-1; v_gene: TRBV10-3; abundance: NA; CDR3nt: TGTGCCATCAGTGAGTCGAAGACAGCCAACAATGAGCAGTTCTTC; CDR3aa: CAISESKTANNEQFF
d_gene: NA; j_gene: TRBJ2-1; v_gene: TRBV5-1; abundance: NA; CDR3nt: TGCGCCAGCAGCTTGCGGGGAGGGGGCTGGAACAATGAGCAGTTCTTC; CDR3aa: CASSLRGGGWNNEQFF
d_gene: TRBD2; j_gene: TRBJ2-7; v_gene: TRBV6-1; abundance: many; CDR3nt: TGTGCCAGCAGTGAAGCTAGCGGGGGGGCCTACGAGCAGTACTTC; CDR3aa: CASSEASGGAYEQYF
d_gene: NA; j_gene: TRBJ1-4; v_gene: TRBV28; abundance: NA; CDR3nt: TGTGCCAGCAGAGAGACCGGGGTCACTAATGAAAAACTGTTTTTT; CDR3aa: CASRETGVTNEKLFF
d_gene: NA; j_gene: TRBJ1-6; v_gene: TRBV19; abundance: NA; CDR3nt: TGTGCCAGTAGTCCCACCGGGACCTCACCCCTCCACTTT; CDR3aa: CASSPTGTSPLHF
d_gene: TRBD1; j_gene: TRBJ2-7; v_gene: TRBV7-7; abundance: NA; CDR3nt: TGTGCTAGCAGCTTAGTCAACCGGGACAGGGTACACGAGCAGTACTTC; CDR3aa: CASSLVNRDRVHEQYF
d_gene: TRBD2; j_gene: TRBJ2-7; v_gene: TRBV2; abundance: NA; CDR3nt: TGTGCCAGCAGTCCAGAACTAGCGGGGACCTACGAGCAGTACTTC; CDR3aa: CASSPELAGTYEQYF
d_gene: TRBD1; j_gene: TRBJ2-3; v_gene: TRBV28; abundance: NA; CDR3nt: TGTGCCAGCAGTTTCACCGGGACAGTGTCCGATACGCAGTATTTT; CDR3aa: CASSFTGTVSDTQYF
d_gene: NA; j_gene: TRBJ1-2; v_gene: TRBV15; abundance: NA; CDR3nt: TGTGCCACCAGCTTTAATTTAGCGGGCTATGGCTACACCTTC; CDR3aa: CATSFNLAGYGYTF
d_gene: NA; j_gene: TRBJ2-2; v_gene: TRBV9; abundance: NA; CDR3nt: TGTGCCAGCAGCGTAGAAGGGACCGGGGAGCTGTTTTTT; CDR3aa: CASSVEGTGELFF
d_gene: NA; j_gene: TRBJ2-1; v_gene: TRBV21-1; abundance: NA; CDR3nt: TGTGCCAGCAGCCTTCACAATGAGCAGTTCTTC; CDR3aa: CASSLHNEQFF
d_gene: NA; j_gene: TRBJ2-3; v_gene: TRBV5-1; abundance: NA; CDR3nt: TGCGCCAGCAGCTTACAATCGGCAGATACGCAGTATTTT; CDR3aa: CASSLQSADTQYF
d_gene: NA; j_gene: TRBJ2-2; v_gene: TRBV6-5; abundance: NA; CDR3nt: TGTGCCAGCAGTTACTCTCACACCGGGGAGCTGTTTTTT; CDR3aa: CASSYSHTGELFF
d_gene: NA; j_gene: TRBJ2-3; v_gene: TRBV5-5; abundance: NA; CDR3nt: TGTGCCAGCAGCTTGTGGCCGTATCGCTTGGAACGGGGCACAGATACGCAGTATTTT; CDR3aa: CASSLWPYRLERGTDTQYF
d_gene: TRBD2; j_gene: TRBJ2-1; v_gene: TRBV2; abundance: NA; CDR3nt: TGTGCCAGCAGTGAGACTGTGGCGGGAGGGCGCAATGAGCAGTTCTTC; CDR3aa: CASSETVAGGRNEQFF
d_gene: TRBD1; j_gene: TRBJ1-2; v_gene: TRBV27; abundance: NA; CDR3nt: TGTGCCAGCAGATCCGCCGGGACAGCTAACTATGGCTACACCTTC; CDR3aa: CASRSAGTANYGYTF
d_gene: NA; j_gene: TRBJ1-3; v_gene: TRBV27; abundance: NA; CDR3nt: TGTGCCAGCAGTGAAGCGGGTAATGGAAACACCATATATTTT; CDR3aa: CASSEAGNGNTIYF
d_gene: TRBD1; j_gene: TRBJ1-3; v_gene: TRBV2; abundance: NA; CDR3nt: TGTGCCAGCAGCCGACAGGGGCCCTCTGGAAACACCATATATTTT; CDR3aa: CASSRQGPSGNTIYF
d_gene: NA; j_gene: TRBJ2-5; v_gene: TRBV5-8; abundance: NA; CDR3nt: TGTGCCAGCATCCTCACACCGGGGGAAGAGACCCAGTACTTC; CDR3aa: CASILTPGEETQYF
d_gene: NA; j_gene: TRBJ1-2; v_gene: TRBV5-1; abundance: NA; CDR3nt: TGCGCCAGCAGCCGCAGTGGTTTCTATGGCTACACCTTC; CDR3aa: CASSRSGFYGYTF
d_gene: NA; j_gene: TRBJ1-2; v_gene: TRBV6-1; abundance: NA; CDR3nt: TGTGCCAGCAGTGAAGGAGGAAACAGGGTGATTTATGGCTACACCTTC; CDR3aa: CASSEGGNRVIYGYTF
d_gene: NA; j_gene: TRBJ1-3; v_gene: TRBV20-1; abundance: NA; CDR3nt: TGCAGTGCTACTCGGGGAGACACCATATATTTT; CDR3aa: CSATRGDTIYF
d_gene: NA; j_gene: TRBJ2-3; v_gene: TRBV7-2; abundance: NA; CDR3nt: TGTGCCAGCAGCTTAGCGGGGGGCACAGATACGCAGTATTTT; CDR3aa: CASSLAGGTDTQYF
d_gene: NA; j_gene: TRBJ1-1; v_gene: TRBV21-1; abundance: NA; CDR3nt: TGTGCCAGCAGCACCGCCGGACAGCCGGTGGGGACGAGCACTGAAGCTTTCTTT; CDR3aa: CASSTAGQPVGTSTEAFF
d_gene: TRBD1; j_gene: TRBJ1-1; v_gene: TRBV4-1; abundance: NA; CDR3nt: TGCGCCAGCAGCCAAGAGATCTTCGGACAGGGCAAAGACACTGAAGCTTTCTTT; CDR3aa: CASSQEIFGQGKDTEAFF
d_gene: TRBD1; j_gene: TRBJ2-5; v_gene: TRBV6-4; abundance: NA; CDR3nt: TGTGCCAGCAGTAATAGACAGGGGGCGCCGGGGGAGACCCAGTACTTC; CDR3aa: CASSNRQGAPGETQYF
d_gene: TRBD1; j_gene: TRBJ1-1; v_gene: TRBV18; abundance: NA; CDR3nt: TGTGCCAGCTCACCACCGTTGTTGGGGACAGGGGAGAACACTGAAGCTTTCTTT; CDR3aa: CASSPPLLGTGENTEAFF
d_gene: TRBD2; j_gene: TRBJ2-3; v_gene: TRBV7-2; abundance: NA; CDR3nt: TGTGCCAGCAAAGCAGCGGGAAACACAGATACGCAGTATTTT; CDR3aa: CASKAAGNTDTQYF
d_gene: TRBD2; j_gene: TRBJ2-7; v_gene: TRBV6-1; abundance: NA; CDR3nt: TGTGCCAGCAGTACTACTAGCGGCTTACCCTACGAGCAGTACTTC; CDR3aa: CASSTTSGLPYEQYF
d_gene: NA; j_gene: TRBJ1-2; v_gene: TRBV4-1; abundance: NA; CDR3nt: TGCGCCAGCAGCCAAGATACCTTCGCTAACTATGGCTACACCTTC; CDR3aa: CASSQDTFANYGYTF
d_gene: NA; j_gene: TRBJ2-7; v_gene: TRBV6-5; abundance: NA; CDR3nt: TGTGCCAGCAGTTACTCGAGAACCCTTGACGAGCAGTACTTC; CDR3aa: CASSYSRTLDEQYF
d_gene: TRBD1; j_gene: TRBJ2-3; v_gene: TRBV28; abundance: NA; CDR3nt: TGTGCCAGCATCAGACAGGGAGCCGATACGCAGTATTTT; CDR3aa: CASIRQGADTQYF
d_gene: TRBD1; j_gene: TRBJ1-5; v_gene: TRBV28; abundance: NA; CDR3nt: TGTGCCAGCAGTTTATTTACGGGACAGGGTGATCAGCCCCAGCATTTT; CDR3aa: CASSLFTGQGDQPQHF
d_gene: NA; j_gene: TRBJ2-7; v_gene: TRBV7-3; abundance: once; CDR3nt: TGTGCCAGCAGCCCCAAGGTGGGGCCAGGAGAGGCTTACGAGCAGTACTTC; CDR3aa: CASSPKVGPGEAYEQYF
d_gene: TRBD2; j_gene: TRBJ2-3; v_gene: TRBV14; abundance: NA; CDR3nt: TGTGCCAGCAGCCAACTAGCGGGCGTGGATACGCAGTATTTT; CDR3aa: CASSQLAGVDTQYF
d_gene: TRBD1; j_gene: TRBJ1-1; v_gene: TRBV5-6; abundance: NA; CDR3nt: TGTGCCAGCAGCTTCATAGACAGGGAGAACACTGAAGCTTTCTTT; CDR3aa: CASSFIDRENTEAFF
d_gene: TRBD2; j_gene: TRBJ2-3; v_gene: TRBV6-4; abundance: few; CDR3nt: TGTGCCAGCAGTGACTCGACTAGCGGGGGGGCAGATACGCAGTATTTT; CDR3aa: CASSDSTSGGADTQYF
d_gene: NA; j_gene: TRBJ2-2; v_gene: TRBV19; abundance: NA; CDR3nt: TGTGCCAGTAGTATTGTCAGGGACACCGGGGAGCTGTTTTTT; CDR3aa: CASSIVRDTGELFF
d_gene: NA; j_gene: TRBJ1-2; v_gene: TRBV27; abundance: NA; CDR3nt: TGTGCCAGCAGTTTGCCGGGCGGTGGGAGCTACACCTTC; CDR3aa: CASSLPGGGSYTF
d_gene: NA; j_gene: TRBJ1-4; v_gene: TRBV5-3; abundance: NA; CDR3nt: TGTGCCAGAAGCTTGGATCTGGGACGTGAAAAACTGTTTTTT; CDR3aa: CARSLDLGREKLFF